This TCR beta chain was identified during a study of human T cells and chemical hapten exposure. This clonotype was observed many times. The target antigen is unknown. MiXCR, applied by TCRdb to the RACE reads, yields one record per CDR3 protein. This sample has some 78,000 distinct CDR3 sequences, with 7% to 9% found just once. Study outcomes and limitations: No change in TCRs above 1 in 1000 frequency was produced by DPC sensitization.

Germline lookup yields CDR1 SEHNR and CDR2 FQNEAQ (reference sequence). V dropped 1 base and J dropped 9 bases, with 7 bases sitting between them. CDR3 size: 12 residues. Regarding time point: healthy volunteer bleed at 6 weeks. The template was total RNA from unfractionated whole blood. V and J are TRBV7-9 and TRBJ1-5; D remains unclear. This TCR came from a male donor in good health. Some clones in this sample may be carry-over from other donors' samples. The sample was whole blood. The DNA of the CDR3 is TGTGCCAGCAGCTTAGAGGGCAGGCCCCAGCATTTT. The encoded protein is CASSLEGRPQHF.